In this sample, the clone carrying this TCR beta chain turned up many times. What it binds is unknown. All sequencing subjects had displayed CD8+CD57+ cell expansion on flow cytometry. Diagnosis of severe acquired aplastic anemia applied to all patients. CDR3 length equals 15 residues. From germline, CDR1 is SEHNR and CDR2 FQNEAQ (reference sequence). V gave up 2 bases and J gave up 5 bases; unmatched junction bases: 5. The sample belongs to a study of CD8+CD57+ T cells in acquired aplastic anemia. Findings of the study overall: Significant differences in CD8+ Simpson's diversity were not observed between patients and controls.

Genomic DNA constituted the template upon which TCR beta VDJ and CDR3 profiling was performed. TCRdb independently ran MiXCR on the reads; one entry per CDR3 protein. Of 150,000 to 180,000 distinct CDR3 sequences in the sample, about 52% were seen once. The chain joins TRBV7-9 to TRBJ2-5; 10 bases are shared with TRBD2. The specimen sequenced was sorted CD4+, CD8+, or CD8+CD57+ T cells (not recorded which) from PBMCs. The sequence came from a human donor with aplastic anemia. The CDR3 region has the DNA TGTGCCAGCAGCTTAATCAGCGGGGGGGTGGAGACCCAGTACTTC. Residues: CASSLISGGVETQYF.